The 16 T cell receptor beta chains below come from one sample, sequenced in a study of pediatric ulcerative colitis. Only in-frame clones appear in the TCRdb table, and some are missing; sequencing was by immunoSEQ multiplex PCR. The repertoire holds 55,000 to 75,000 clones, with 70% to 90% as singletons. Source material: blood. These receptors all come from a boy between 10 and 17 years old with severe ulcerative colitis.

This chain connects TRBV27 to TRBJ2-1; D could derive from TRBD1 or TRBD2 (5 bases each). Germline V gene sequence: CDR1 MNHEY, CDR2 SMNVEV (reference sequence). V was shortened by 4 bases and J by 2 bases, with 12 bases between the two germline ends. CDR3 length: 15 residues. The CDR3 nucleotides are TGTGCCAGCAGTTGGGACGTAGCTCCCTACAATGAGCAGTTCTTC. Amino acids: CASSWDVAPYNEQFF.

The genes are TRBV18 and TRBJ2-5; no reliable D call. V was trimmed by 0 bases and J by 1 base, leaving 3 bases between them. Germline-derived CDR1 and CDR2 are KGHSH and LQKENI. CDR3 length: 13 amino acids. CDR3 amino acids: CASSPPSQETQYF. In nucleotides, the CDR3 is TGTGCCAGCTCACCACCTAGCCAAGAGACCCAGTACTTC.

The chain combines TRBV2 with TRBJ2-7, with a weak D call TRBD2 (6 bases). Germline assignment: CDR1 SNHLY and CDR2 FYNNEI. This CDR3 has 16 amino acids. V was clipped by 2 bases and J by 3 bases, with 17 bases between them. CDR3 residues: CASSERLGGMDYEQYF. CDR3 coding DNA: TGTGCCAGCAGTGAACGGTTGGGGGGAATGGACTACGAGCAGTACTTC.

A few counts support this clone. The chain's CDR3 is CASSEVGSAEAFF. CDR3 in DNA: TGTGCCAGCAGTGAAGTAGGTTCGGCTGAAGCTTTCTTT. The chain has TRBV6-1 and TRBJ1-1; D is undetermined. V gave up 1 base and J gave up 6 bases, with 9 bases separating them. CDR3 length equals 13 residues. Germline CDR1 MNHNS, CDR2 SASEGT.

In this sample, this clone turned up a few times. The CDR3 loop reads CASGYDATNQPQHF. The CDR3 nucleotides are TGTGCTAGTGGTTATGACGCCACCAATCAGCCCCAGCATTTT. The V gene is TRBV12-5, the J gene TRBJ1-5; D remains ambiguous. The CDR3 length is 14 residues. Trimming took 4 bases from V and 3 from J, leaving 10 bases between them. Germline V gene sequence: CDR1 LGHNT, CDR2 FRNRAP.

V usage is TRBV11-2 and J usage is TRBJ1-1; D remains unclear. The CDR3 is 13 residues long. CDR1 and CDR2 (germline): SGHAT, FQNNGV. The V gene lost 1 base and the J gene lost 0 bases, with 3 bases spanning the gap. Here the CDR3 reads CASSLGLNTEAFF. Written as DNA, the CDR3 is TGTGCCAGCAGCTTAGGGTTGAACACTGAAGCTTTCTTT.

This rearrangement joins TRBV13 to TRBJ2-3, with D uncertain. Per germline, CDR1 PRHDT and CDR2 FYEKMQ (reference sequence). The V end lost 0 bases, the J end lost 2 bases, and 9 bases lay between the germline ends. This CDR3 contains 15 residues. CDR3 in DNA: TGTGCCAGCAGCTTAGGCGGTGGTTACACAGATACGCAGTATTTT. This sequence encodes CASSLGGGYTDTQYF.

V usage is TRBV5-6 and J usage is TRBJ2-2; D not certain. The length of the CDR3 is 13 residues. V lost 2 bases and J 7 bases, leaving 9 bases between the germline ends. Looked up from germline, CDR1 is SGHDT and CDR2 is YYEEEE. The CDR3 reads CASSFKASGELFF. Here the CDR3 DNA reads TGTGCCAGCAGCTTCAAGGCTAGCGGGGAGCTGTTTTTT.

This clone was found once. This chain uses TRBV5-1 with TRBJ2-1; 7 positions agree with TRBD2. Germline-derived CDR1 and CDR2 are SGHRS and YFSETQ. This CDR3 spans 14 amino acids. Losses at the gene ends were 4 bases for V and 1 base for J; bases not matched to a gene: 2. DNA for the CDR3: TGCGCCAGCAGCCGCGGGAGTTCCTACAATGAGCAGTTCTTC. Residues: CASSRGSSYNEQFF.

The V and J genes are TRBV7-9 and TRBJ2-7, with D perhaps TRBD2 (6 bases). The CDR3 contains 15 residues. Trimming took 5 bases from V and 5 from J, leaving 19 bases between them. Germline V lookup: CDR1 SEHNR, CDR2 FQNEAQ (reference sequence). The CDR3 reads CASSLLGGSGNEQYF. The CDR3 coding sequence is TGTGCCAGCAGCCTACTTGGGGGGTCGGGGAACGAGCAGTACTTC. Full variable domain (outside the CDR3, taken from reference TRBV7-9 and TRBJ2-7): DTGVSQNPRHKITKRGQNVTFRCDPISEHNRLYWYRQTLGQGPEFLTYFQNEAQLEKSRLLSDRFSAERPKGSFSTLEIQRTEQGDSAMYLCASSLLGGSGNEQYFGPGTRLTVT.

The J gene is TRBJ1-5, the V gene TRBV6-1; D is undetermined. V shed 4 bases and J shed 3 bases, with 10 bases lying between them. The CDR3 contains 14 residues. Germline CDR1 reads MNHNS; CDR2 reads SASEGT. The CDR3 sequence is CASSGAPFNQPQHF. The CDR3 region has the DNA TGTGCCAGCAGTGGCGCGCCGTTCAATCAGCCCCAGCATTTT.

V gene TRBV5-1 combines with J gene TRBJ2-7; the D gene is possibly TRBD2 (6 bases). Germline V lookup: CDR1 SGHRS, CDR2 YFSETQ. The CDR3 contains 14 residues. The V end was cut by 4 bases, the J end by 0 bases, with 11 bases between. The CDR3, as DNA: TGCGCCAGCAGCCCGACAGCGGGCTCCTACGAGCAGTACTTC. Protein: CASSPTAGSYEQYF.

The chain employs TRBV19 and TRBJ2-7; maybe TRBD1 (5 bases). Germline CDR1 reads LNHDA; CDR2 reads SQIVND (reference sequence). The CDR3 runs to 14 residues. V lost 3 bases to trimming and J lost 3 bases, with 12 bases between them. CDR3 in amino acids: CASSISQGVYEQYF. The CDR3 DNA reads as TGTGCCAGTAGTATCTCCCAGGGTGTCTACGAGCAGTACTTC.

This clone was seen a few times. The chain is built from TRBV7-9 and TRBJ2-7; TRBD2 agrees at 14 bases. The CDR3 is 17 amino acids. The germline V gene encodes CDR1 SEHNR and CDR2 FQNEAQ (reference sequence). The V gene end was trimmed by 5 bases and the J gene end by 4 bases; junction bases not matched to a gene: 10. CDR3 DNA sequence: TGTGCCAGCAGCCACAAGACCGGGACTAGCGGGAGTTACGAGCAGTACTTC. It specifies CASSHKTGTSGSYEQYF.

CDR3 in DNA: TGTGCCAGCAGTTACGGACAGTTTGGGGACACTGAAGCTTTCTTT. As protein: CASSYGQFGDTEAFF. The V and J genes are TRBV6-5 and TRBJ1-1; D perhaps matches TRBD1 (6 bases). Looked up from germline, CDR1 is MNHEY and CDR2 is SVGAGI. Trimming pared 2 bases from V and 3 bases from J, leaving 13 bases between. This CDR3 is built from 15 residues.

The CDR3 nucleotides are TGCAGCGGTAGGTTACTTGAACAGGGACCTGAAGCTTTCTTT. Translation gives CSGRLLEQGPEAFF. This chain links TRBV29-1 with TRBJ1-1; D is perhaps TRBD1 (6 bases). The germline CDR1 and CDR2 sequences are SQVTM and ANQGSEA. The CDR3 is 14 amino acids. The V end was cut by 7 bases, the J end by 6 bases, with 21 bases between.